Sequencing of this T cell receptor (beta chain) was carried out in a study of OX40 agonist ivuxolimab in advanced cancers. Only in-frame clones appear in the TCRdb table, and some are missing; sequencing was by immunoSEQ multiplex PCR. In the table there are about 70,000 clones, around 86% of which are singletons. Germline V CDR1 and CDR2: MNHEY, SVGAGI. Trimming took 4 bases from V and 7 from J, leaving 17 bases between them. The CDR3 covers 14 residues. The rearrangement links TRBV6-5 to TRBJ2-7; TRBD2 might be the D (6 bases). The material sequenced was CD4+ or CD8+ T cells sorted from blood, taken in a trial of the OX40 agonist ivuxolimab. The source of this sequence is an adult with an advanced solid tumor such as melanoma, head and neck, liver or kidney cancer. The CDR3 coding sequence is TGTGCCAGCAGTTCTAAATATCGGAGGGCGGAGCAGTACTTC. As protein: CASSSKYRRAEQYF.